The T cell receptor (beta chain) described here comes from a study of CD8+CD57+ T cells in acquired aplastic anemia. Study in general: Sorted CD4+ and CD8+ cells gave a mean 3.2 ug DNA, range roughly 0.19 to 30 ug.

Notes on this clonotype: Its antigen is not identified.

V gave up 1 base and J gave up 14 bases, with 21 bases separating them. CDR3 length: 15 amino acids. Germline CDR1 and CDR2: SGHVS and FNYEAQ. General observations from the study: Patients and controls shared twenty-nine CD8+ CDR3 sequences, highly expressed in patients.

Profiles of TCR beta VDJ and CDR3 were generated from a genomic DNA template. TCRdb redid the calling of the reads with MiXCR, one entry per CDR3 protein. There are hundreds of thousands of distinct CDR3 sequences in the sample; roughly 64% occur only once, and more than 3.5% lies in the top ten. This chain joins TRBV7-6 and TRBJ1-5; D remains ambiguous. The clonotype comes from a human donor in good health, serving as a control. Sequenced sample: sorted CD4+, CD8+, or CD8+CD57+ T cells (not recorded which) from PBMCs. This chain's CDR3 is CASSLGQATGRSEHF. CDR3 bases: TGTGCCAGCAGCTTAGGACAAGCGACCGGTCGGTCCGAGCATTTT.